The clone carrying this TCR beta chain was counted a single time. Using immunoSEQ multiplex PCR, the repertoire was profiled, and TCRdb retains in-frame clones only, with some absent. The sample has 600,000 or so clones, more than 70% seen once; the top ten hold roughly 0.0089%. Germline V lookup: CDR1 LNHDA, CDR2 SQIVND (reference sequence). The CDR3 is made up of 15 amino acids. V was pared by 5 bases and J by 0 bases, with 4 bases of the junction left unmatched. This entry is derived from a study of shared T cell receptors in the human thymus. This sample also appeared in a second study, on human thymus T cells.

The receptor comes from a boy younger than two with a congenital heart defect. The rearrangement links TRBV19 to TRBJ1-1, with 9 bases matching TRBD1. Sequenced input: thymocytes. CDR3 loop: CASSPGTGLNTEAFF. CDR3 in DNA: TGTGCCAGTAGTCCCGGGACAGGGCTGAACACTGAAGCTTTCTTT. Drawing the rest from reference TRBV19 and TRBJ1-1, the complete variable domain is DGGITQSPKYLFRKEGQNVTLSCEQNLNHDAMYWYRQDPGQGLRLIYYSQIVNDFQKGDIAEGYSVSREKKESFPLTVTSAQKNPTAFYLCASSPGTGLNTEAFFGQGTRLTVV.